This is a list of T cell receptor beta chains from one sample in a study of post-analysis software for immune sequencing data. TCRdb re-analysed the PCR reads in MiXCR, keeping a single row per CDR3 protein. The table has a few hundred thousand distinct CDR3 sequences, around 40% seen once; the top ten hold 9.5% to 13%. Material for sequencing was blood. Source of these receptors: a girl aged 5-17 years with multiple sclerosis. CDR3s include the opening cysteine and the closing phenylalanine or tryptophan. A D gene is named only where the DNA matches it firmly. Size is omitted from some rows. Given values are once, few, many or a class for expanded clones.

cdr3_aa,cdr3_nt,clone_size,d_call,v_call,j_call
CASSSGQGADEQYF,TGTGCCAGCAGCTCGGGACAGGGGGCCGACGAGCAGTACTTC,many,TRBD1,TRBV13,TRBJ2-7
CASSPDGYHVGYTF,TGCGCCAGCAGCCCGGACGGGTATCATGTTGGCTACACCTTC,-,-,TRBV5-1,TRBJ1-2
CASSLGSLYEQYF,TGTGCCAGCAGCTTAGGGTCCCTATACGAGCAGTACTTC,-,-,TRBV7-2,TRBJ2-7
CAGSPRQLAGDAYEQYF,TGCGCCGGCAGCCCAAGACAACTAGCGGGAGATGCCTACGAGCAGTACTTC,-,TRBD2,TRBV5-1,TRBJ2-7
CASSAGTSGIGEQYF,TGTGCCAGCTCCGCAGGGACTAGCGGGATTGGTGAGCAGTACTTC,-,TRBD2,TRBV27,TRBJ2-7
CSARASEGDEQFF,TGCAGTGCTAGGGCTAGCGAAGGGGATGAGCAGTTCTTC,-,-,TRBV20-1,TRBJ2-1
CAISESGGLQETQYF,TGTGCCATCAGTGAGTCGGGCGGGCTCCAAGAGACCCAGTACTTC,few,-,TRBV10-3,TRBJ2-5
CSVVSSGRAFNEQFF,TGCAGCGTTGTCTCTAGCGGGAGGGCCTTCAATGAGCAGTTCTTC,-,TRBD2,TRBV29-1,TRBJ2-1
CSAEGFRSPDTQYF,TGCAGCGCTGAGGGCTTTCGCTCGCCAGATACGCAGTATTTT,once,-,TRBV29-1,TRBJ2-3
CASSSVTGSSNEQFF,TGTGCCAGCAGCTCCGTGACAGGGTCTAGCAATGAGCAGTTCTTC,-,TRBD1,TRBV7-2,TRBJ2-1